This TCR beta chain was sequenced in a study of T cell changes during pregnancy in multiple sclerosis (dated by TCRdb to the late 2010s). General notes on the study: The study examined how the T cell repertoire changed over the course of pregnancy in women with multiple sclerosis.

Worth noting for this clone: It has no known antigen specificity. Nothing much larger sits one base from this clone, and base qualities are not available.

Library method: the immunoSEQ multiplex PCR assay. Here the immuneACCESS table is served through TCRdb, limited to in-frame sequences with V and J called. Missing clones are a known gap in these copies; in checked studies unresolved V genes cover under half, and the rest lacks a known reason. The sample contains several thousand clones, around 86% of them found a single time. The ten top clones hold 5.2% of the sample. The CDR3 runs 13 residues from the cysteine to the phenylalanine. The sequence is cut down to CDR3 DNA, 39 bases in frame from base 1. CDR1 and CDR2, per the germline V gene (reference sequence), are MNHEY and SMNVEV. V is cut by 5 bases and J by 4 bases, and the space between the germline ends is 12 bases.

The specimen was CD8+ T cells from peripheral blood mononuclear cells, collected in the first trimester of pregnancy. The chain uses TRBV27 and TRBJ2-7; matching of 6 bases hints at TRBD2 as the D gene. This TCR came from a female donor in good health, enrolled as a control in a pregnancy study. The nucleotide sequence reads TGTGCCAGCAGTCCCCTCCGGGGGTACGAGCAGTACTTC. Protein translation: CASSPLRGYEQYF.